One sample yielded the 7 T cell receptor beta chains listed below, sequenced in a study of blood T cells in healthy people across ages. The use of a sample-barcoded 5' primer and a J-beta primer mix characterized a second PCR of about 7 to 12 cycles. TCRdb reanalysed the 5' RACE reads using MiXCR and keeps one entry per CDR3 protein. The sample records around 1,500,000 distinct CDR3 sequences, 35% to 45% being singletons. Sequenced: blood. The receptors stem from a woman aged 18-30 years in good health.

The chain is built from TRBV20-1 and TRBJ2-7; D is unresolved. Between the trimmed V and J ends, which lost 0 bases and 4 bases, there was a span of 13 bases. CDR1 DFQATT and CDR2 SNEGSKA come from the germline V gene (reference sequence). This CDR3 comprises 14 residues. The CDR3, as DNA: TGCAGTGCTAGAGATTCGGCAGATCTTTACGAGCAGTACTTC. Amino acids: CSARDSADLYEQYF.

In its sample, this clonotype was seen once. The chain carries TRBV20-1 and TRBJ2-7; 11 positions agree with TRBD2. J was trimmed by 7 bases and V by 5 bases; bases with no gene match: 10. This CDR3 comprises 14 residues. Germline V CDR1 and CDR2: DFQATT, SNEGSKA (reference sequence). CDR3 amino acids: CSALSGGAGNEQYF. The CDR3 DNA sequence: TGCAGTGCTCTTAGCGGGGGGGCAGGAAATGAGCAGTACTTC.

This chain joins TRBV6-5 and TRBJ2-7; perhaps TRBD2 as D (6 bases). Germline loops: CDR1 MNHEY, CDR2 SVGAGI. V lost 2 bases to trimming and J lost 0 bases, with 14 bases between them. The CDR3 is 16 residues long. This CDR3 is CASSYQGMGGSYEQYF. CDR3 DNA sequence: TGTGCCAGCAGTTACCAGGGAATGGGGGGCTCCTACGAGCAGTACTTC.

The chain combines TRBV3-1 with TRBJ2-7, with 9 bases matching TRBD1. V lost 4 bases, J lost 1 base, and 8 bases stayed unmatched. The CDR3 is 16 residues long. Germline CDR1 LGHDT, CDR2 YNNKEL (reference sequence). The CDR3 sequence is CASSPTTGTGSYEQYF. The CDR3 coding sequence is TGTGCCAGCAGCCCAACAACCGGGACAGGGTCCTACGAGCAGTACTTC.

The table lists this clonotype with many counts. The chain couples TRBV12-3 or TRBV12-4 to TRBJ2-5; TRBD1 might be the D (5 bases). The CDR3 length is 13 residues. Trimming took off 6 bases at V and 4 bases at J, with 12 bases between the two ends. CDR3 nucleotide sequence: TGTGCCAGCAGCCTAAGACAGTTAGAGACCCAGTACTTC. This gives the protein CASSLRQLETQYF.

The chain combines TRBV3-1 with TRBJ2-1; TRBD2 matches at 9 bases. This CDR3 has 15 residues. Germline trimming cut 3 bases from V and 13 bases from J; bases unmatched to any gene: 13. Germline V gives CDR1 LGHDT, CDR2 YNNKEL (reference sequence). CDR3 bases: TGTGCCAGCAGCCACCTGACTAGCGGCCAAGAGACCCAGTTCTTC. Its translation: CASSHLTSGQETQFF.

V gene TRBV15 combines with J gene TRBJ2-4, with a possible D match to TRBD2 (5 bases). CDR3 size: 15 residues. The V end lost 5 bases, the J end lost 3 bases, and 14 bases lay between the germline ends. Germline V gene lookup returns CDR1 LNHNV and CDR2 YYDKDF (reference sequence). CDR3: CATSLLGVGKNIQYF. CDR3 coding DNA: TGTGCCACCAGCCTACTCGGGGTGGGCAAAAACATTCAGTACTTC.